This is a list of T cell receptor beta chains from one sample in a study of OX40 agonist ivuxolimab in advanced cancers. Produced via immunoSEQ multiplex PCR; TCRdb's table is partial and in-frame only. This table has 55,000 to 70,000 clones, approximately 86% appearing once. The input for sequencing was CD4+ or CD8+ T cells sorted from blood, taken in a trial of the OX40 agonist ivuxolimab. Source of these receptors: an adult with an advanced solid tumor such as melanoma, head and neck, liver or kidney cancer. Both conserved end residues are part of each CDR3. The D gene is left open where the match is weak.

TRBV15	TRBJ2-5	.	TGTGCCACCAGCATGGGGACTGGGGAGACCCAGTACTTC	CATSMGTGETQYF
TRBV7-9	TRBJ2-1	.	TGTGCCAGCAGCCCTCGGGGGTCCTACAATGAGCAGTTCTTC	CASSPRGSYNEQFF
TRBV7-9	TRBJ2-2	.	TGTGCCAGCAGCATTCATGAGAACACCGGGGAGCTGTTTTTT	CASSIHENTGELFF
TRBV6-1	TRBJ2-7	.	TGTGCCAGCACGACGGACCCGGGCGAGGAGCAGTACTTC	CASTTDPGEEQYF
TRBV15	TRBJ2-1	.	TGTGCCACCGAATGGCGGGGCGCGGGTGAGCAGTTCTTC	CATEWRGAGEQFF
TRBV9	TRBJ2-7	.	TGTGCCAGCAGCGTGGGCCAAACCCCCTACGAGCAGTACTTC	CASSVGQTPYEQYF
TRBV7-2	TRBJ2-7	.	TGTGCCAGCAGCTACGGGACCTCCCACCGTGTCTACGAGCAGTACTTC	CASSYGTSHRVYEQYF
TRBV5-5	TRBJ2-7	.	TGTGCCAGCAGCTTGAAGGGCGACGAGCAGTACTTC	CASSLKGDEQYF
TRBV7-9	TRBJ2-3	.	TGTGCCAGCAGCGAACCACTGGGCCGTGCAGATACGCAGTATTTT	CASSEPLGRADTQYF
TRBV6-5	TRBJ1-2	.	TGTGCCAGCAGTTACAATCCCCCAGGGGCCAACTATGGCTACACCTTC	CASSYNPPGANYGYTF